This paragraph reports one TCR beta chain. Its antigen remains undetermined. There are no base qualities to consult, and no much larger clone falls within one base. This specimen belongs to a study of a mutant IDH1 vaccine in newly diagnosed glioma (dated by TCRdb to about 2021). Background for the entire study: Patients were given eight vaccinations, in weeks 1, 3, 5, 7, 11, 15, 19 and 23, which matched visits V03 through V10. Prior to enrollment, patients had been given standard therapy consisting of radiotherapy alone, temozolomide alone, or radiochemotherapy with temozolomide, with the combination given to most patients. Vaccination was initiated 4-6 weeks after radiotherapy alone, or concurrently with temozolomide cycles in the chemotherapy-containing groups. Peripheral blood was collected at six visits: V03 (baseline), V05, V07, V10, V12 and V13. Longitudinal TCRB deep sequencing was done for about two dozen treated patients, wherever samples were available for exploratory analyses. Of the 32 patients who were treated, around 60% were male and around 38% were female, and the mean age was approximately 40 years.

Findings and caveats that apply to the study as a whole: The authors stated that sample limitations prevented analyses of patient blood samples from being reproduced. Pseudoprogression seemed to be unrelated to changes in the top peripheral T cell clonotypes found by TCRB sequencing. Immune responses induced by the vaccine were seen in over 80% of patients across multiple MHC alleles. Availability determined which PBMC samples were chosen for TCRB deep sequencing.

The method behind the library was the immunoSEQ multiplex PCR assay. The hsTCRB Kit was used according to the manufacturer's protocol to amplify rearranged TCR beta chain sequences. TCRB libraries were sequenced on an Illumina MiSeq. In the paper's pipeline: The proprietary platform of the kit vendor was used for demultiplexing, trimming and gene mapping. TCRdb took over this immuneACCESS table, retaining in-frame rearrangements with V and J assigned. Such tables are incomplete; in checked studies, under half of the missing clones stem from an unresolved V gene, and the remainder is unexplained. Clone size and V and J calls were adopted from that table, with D and trimming inferred from the DNA. The sample yields approximately 60,000 clones; about 81% were counted once. Clones ranked in the top ten supply approximately 8% of the sample. According to the germline V gene, CDR1 reads LGHNT and CDR2 reads FRNRAP. The CDR3 measures 13 amino acids from cysteine to phenylalanine. Solely the CDR3 DNA is kept, with 39 bases framed from the first base. V is pared back by 7 bases and J by 2 bases, with 11 bases lying between the germline termini.

Taken with the paper, the label for time point translates to: week 23, last vaccination. Each vaccine dose was 300 ug of a 20-mer mutant IDH1 peptide in Montanide, given subcutaneously with topical imiquimod. The donors had newly diagnosed IDH1-mutant astrocytomas of WHO grade 3 or 4 that showed loss of nuclear ATRX. The samples were drawn from NOA16, a multicentre, single-arm, open-label phase I trial in Germany that tested a mutant IDH1 peptide vaccine in humans for the first time. The DNeasy Blood and Tissue Kit was used to extract genomic DNA from EDTA blood for TCRB sequencing. This TCR was sampled from a woman in her forties with glioma. Some clones in this sample may be carry-over from other donors' samples. The sample was PBMCs, taken from a glioma patient whose treatment included an IDH1 peptide vaccine. The sequence joins TRBV12-5 to TRBJ1-2; matching of 6 bases hints at TRBD1 as the D gene. CDR3 loop: CASEGGRNYGYTF. In nucleotide form, the sequence is TGTGCTAGTGAGGGGGGACGAAACTATGGCTACACCTTC.